This entry lists 32 T cell receptor beta chains sequenced from one sample in a study of OX40 agonist ivuxolimab in advanced cancers. Profiled with immunoSEQ multiplex PCR; TCRdb holds only in-frame clones, not every one. The sample shows around 66,000 clones, just over 85% of them seen only once. Sequencing was performed on CD4+ or CD8+ T cells sorted from blood, taken in a trial of the OX40 agonist ivuxolimab. The receptor set was obtained from an adult with an advanced solid tumor such as melanoma, head and neck, liver or kidney cancer.

J is TRBJ2-4 and V is TRBV19; TRBD2 might be the D (5 bases). This CDR3 region has 17 residues. Deletions cut 1 base from V and 3 bases from J, with 16 bases between. Germline CDR1 is LNHDA and CDR2 is SQIVND (reference sequence). The DNA for the CDR3 is TGTGCCAGTAGTATAGTTGAAGAGGGAGCCCTCAAAAACATTCAGTACTTC. Translation: CASSIVEEGALKNIQYF. Complete variable domain (other parts from reference TRBV19 and TRBJ2-4): DGGITQSPKYLFRKEGQNVTLSCEQNLNHDAMYWYRQDPGQGLRLIYYSQIVNDFQKGDIAEGYSVSREKKESFPLTVTSAQKNPTAFYLCASSIVEEGALKNIQYFGAGTRLSVL.

The chain couples TRBV5-1 to TRBJ2-7, with D tentatively TRBD2 (5 bases). This CDR3 comprises 12 residues. Trimming removed 7 bases at V and 4 bases at J, with 12 bases between. Germline V gene data show CDR1 as SGHRS and CDR2 as YFSETQ. CDR3 sequence (DNA): TGCGCCAGCGGACGGACGGGATACGAGCAGTACTTC. This codes for CASGRTGYEQYF.

This chain joins TRBV7-6 and TRBJ2-7; TRBD2 matches at 9 bases. The CDR3 is made up of 14 amino acids. Germline assignment: CDR1 SGHVS and CDR2 FNYEAQ. After removal of 1 base from V and 5 bases from J, the junction contained 3 bases not matched to a gene. The CDR3 here is CASSLVRTSDEQYF. The CDR3 DNA is TGTGCCAGCAGCTTAGTGAGGACTAGCGACGAGCAGTACTTC.

The chain has TRBV7-3 and TRBJ2-7; a possible D gene is TRBD2 (5 bases). The CDR3 sequence is 15 residues long. CDR1 SGHTA and CDR2 FQGTGA come from the germline V gene. Deletions cut 2 bases from V and 0 bases from J, with 11 bases between. CDR3 DNA: TGTGCCAGCAGCTTATTTTCGGGATCCTCCTACGAGCAGTACTTC. Its protein is CASSLFSGSSYEQYF.

The genes are TRBV19 and TRBJ2-5, with D tentatively TRBD2 (6 bases). Germline V gene sequence: CDR1 LNHDA, CDR2 SQIVND (reference sequence). The CDR3 is 13 residues long. V was clipped by 8 bases and J by 3 bases, with 13 bases between them. This CDR3 reads CASAREREETQYF. The CDR3 coding sequence is TGTGCCAGTGCTCGGGAGAGAGAAGAGACCCAGTACTTC.

This CDR3 reads CASRGTGSNQPQHF. The CDR3 nucleotides read TGTGCCAGCAGGGGGACAGGGAGTAATCAGCCCCAGCATTTT. This rearrangement joins TRBV2 to TRBJ1-5; 9 nucleotides align to TRBD1. Germline loops: CDR1 SNHLY, CDR2 FYNNEI. V dropped 6 bases and J dropped 4; count of bases not matched to a gene: 4. This CDR3 is 14 amino acids long.

This sequence joins TRBV11-3 and TRBJ1-1, with a tentative D call TRBD1 (6 bases). CDR3 length: 15 amino acids. Germline V CDR1 and CDR2: SGHNT, YENEEA. The V end was cut by 4 bases, the J end by 1 base, with 13 bases between. In DNA, the CDR3 is TGTGCCAGCAGCTCCCGGACAGATCCGAACACTGAAGCTTTCTTT. Translated: CASSSRTDPNTEAFF.

This chain links TRBV19 with TRBJ1-2; possible D gene TRBD1, 5 bases. V was cut by 7 bases and J by 2 bases, with 17 bases left in between. Germline CDR1 LNHDA, CDR2 SQIVND (reference sequence). The CDR3 has 15 residues. The CDR3: CASTLTPRDNYGYTF. For the CDR3, the DNA is TGTGCCAGTACCCTGACACCACGGGACAACTATGGCTACACCTTC.

This sequence joins TRBV6-6 and TRBJ2-2; either TRBD1 or TRBD2 may fit D (5 bases each). The CDR3 has 13 amino acids. Germline-derived CDR1 and CDR2 are MNHNY and SVGAGI (reference sequence). Trimming left V 7 bases short and J 6 bases short, with 12 bases between. The CDR3 coding sequence is TGTGCCAGCACCACGAGGGGAGCCGGGGAGCTGTTTTTT. It encodes CASTTRGAGELFF.

The CDR3 DNA reads TGTGCCAGCAGCCCAAGACTAGATCCCTACAATGAGCAGTTCTTC. Translation gives CASSPRLDPYNEQFF. This chain links TRBV7-8 with TRBJ2-1; possible D gene TRBD2, 6 bases. V was clipped by 5 bases and J by 2 bases, with 13 bases between them. The CDR3 sequence is 15 residues long. CDR1 is SGHVS and CDR2 is FQNEAQ in the germline V gene.

The gene calls are TRBV4-1 and TRBJ1-4; 7 bases map to TRBD1. V was clipped by 3 bases and J by 7 bases; unmatched bases: 8. Germline values: CDR1 MGHRA, CDR2 YSYEKL. This CDR3 contains 15 residues. In nucleotides, the CDR3 is TGCGCCAGCAGCCACCGACAGGGTGAGGGTGAAAAACTGTTTTTT. Residues: CASSHRQGEGEKLFF.

Only a few counts were recorded for this clone. This chain connects TRBV13 to TRBJ2-1, with a tentative D call TRBD2 (5 bases). V lost 5 bases and J 2 bases, leaving 13 bases between the germline ends. The germline gives CDR1 PRHDT, CDR2 FYEKMQ (reference sequence). The CDR3 has 15 residues. CDR3: CASSPRRGPYNEQFF. CDR3 DNA: TGTGCCAGCAGCCCCCGACGCGGGCCCTACAATGAGCAGTTCTTC.

This rearrangement joins TRBV28 to TRBJ1-3, with D unclear. Germline CDR1 and CDR2: MDHEN and SYDVKM. The CDR3 runs 13 residues. V was pared by 8 bases and J by 0 bases, with 8 bases between. CDR3 in DNA: TGTGCCAGCCTTCCGGTCTCTGGAAACACCATATATTTT. It is translated as CASLPVSGNTIYF. Complete variable domain (other parts from reference TRBV28 and TRBJ1-3): DVKVTQSSRYLVKRTGEKVFLECVQDMDHENMFWYRQDPGLGLRLIYFSYDVKMKEKGDIPEGYSVSREKKERFSLILESASTNQTSMYLCASLPVSGNTIYFGEGSWLTVV.

There are a few counts of this clone. CDR3 region: CSVERDRNTEAFF. As DNA, the CDR3 is TGCAGCGTTGAAAGAGACCGGAACACTGAAGCTTTCTTT. The V gene is TRBV29-1, the J gene TRBJ1-1; D gene ambiguous. The germline CDR1 and CDR2 sequences are SQVTM and ANQGSEA. V lost 2 bases, J lost 1 base, and 8 bases lay in between. The CDR3 runs 13 residues.

This chain connects TRBV19 to TRBJ1-1; TRBD1 matches 7 bases. V lost 5 bases to trimming and J lost 2 bases; unmatched junction nucleotides: 5. Germline lookup yields CDR1 LNHDA and CDR2 SQIVND (reference sequence). The CDR3 extends over 14 amino acids. The CDR3 spells CASSSHRGNTEAFF. The CDR3 DNA reads as TGTGCCAGTAGTTCACACAGGGGAAACACTGAAGCTTTCTTT.

The J gene is TRBJ1-5, the V gene TRBV19; D uncertain. This CDR3 is built from 15 residues. Germline CDR1 and CDR2: LNHDA and SQIVND (reference sequence). Deletions cut 4 bases from V and 0 bases from J, with 10 bases between. The CDR3 bases are TGTGCCAGTAGTACCCTCGGGGATAGCAATCAGCCCCAGCATTTT. Its protein product is CASSTLGDSNQPQHF.

This chain uses TRBV6-1 with TRBJ2-7; 8 positions match TRBD1. Germline values: CDR1 MNHNS, CDR2 SASEGT. Losses at the gene ends were 3 bases for V and 5 bases for J; bases not matched to a gene: 9. The CDR3 length is 15 residues. The CDR3 region has the DNA TGTGCCAGCAGTGAGCAGGACAGGGTAGGCCACGAGCAGTACTTC. It encodes CASSEQDRVGHEQYF.

V and J are TRBV28 and TRBJ2-5; no firm D call. Trimming pared 6 bases from V and 0 bases from J, leaving 8 bases between. Germline CDR1 and CDR2: MDHEN and SYDVKM. The CDR3 covers 13 residues. In DNA, the CDR3 is TGTGCCAGCAGCCACCCTAACCAAGAGACCCAGTACTTC. Its translation: CASSHPNQETQYF.

The chain recombines TRBV25-1 with TRBJ2-1; 7 bases line up with TRBD2. Germline V gene sequence: CDR1 MGHDK, CDR2 SYGVNS. J lost 3 bases, V lost 7 bases, and 6 bases had no gene match. The CDR3 length is 14 residues. The CDR3 DNA sequence: TGTGCCAGCAATTTAGCGGGCCTCTACAATGAGCAGTTCTTC. Amino acids: CASNLAGLYNEQFF.

V usage is TRBV4-2 and J usage is TRBJ2-2; D not certain. Germline assignment: CDR1 LGHNA and CDR2 YNFKEQ. The CDR3 runs to 14 residues. With 1 base removed from V and 5 bases from J, the gap between germline ends came to 8 bases. The CDR3 loop reads CASSQASDTGELFF. CDR3 nucleotide sequence: TGTGCCAGCAGCCAAGCTTCAGATACCGGGGAGCTGTTTTTT.

The J gene is TRBJ2-3, the V gene TRBV6-6; TRBD2 might be the D (5 bases). Germline V gene sequence: CDR1 MNHNY, CDR2 SVGAGI (reference sequence). CDR3 size: 15 residues. Trimming removed 2 bases at V and 5 bases at J, with 14 bases between. In nucleotides, the CDR3 is TGTGCCAGCAGTTACCCAGGACTGGAGAGAGATACGCAGTATTTT. As protein: CASSYPGLERDTQYF.

The rearrangement uses TRBV30 and TRBJ2-2; D is possibly TRBD2 (6 bases). Germline V gene sequence: CDR1 GTSNPN, CDR2 SVGIG (reference sequence). V lost 1 base, J lost 6 bases, and 12 bases lay in between. CDR3 size: 14 residues. The CDR3 DNA follows: TGTGCCTGGAGTGGCGGGGAATGGGCCGGGGAGCTGTTTTTT. It specifies CAWSGGEWAGELFF.

The V gene is TRBV5-1, the J gene TRBJ1-1; TRBD1 matches 10 bases. CDR1 is SGHRS, CDR2 YFSETQ, per germline. The J segment lost 4 bases and the V segment lost 4 bases, leaving 7 bases of the junction unmatched. The CDR3 length is 15 residues. CDR3 DNA: TGCGCCAGCAGCACGGGACAGGGGACCCCCACTGAAGCTTTCTTT. It is translated as CASSTGQGTPTEAFF.

The chain combines TRBV5-8 with TRBJ2-7, with D perhaps TRBD1 (6 bases). This CDR3 spans 12 amino acids. CDR1 SGHTS and CDR2 YDEGEE come from the germline V gene. V was pared by 4 bases and J by 4 bases, with 9 bases between. The CDR3 protein is CASSPDSYEQYF. The CDR3 DNA is TGTGCCAGCAGCCCGGACAGTTACGAGCAGTACTTC. The full variable domain, rest sourced from reference TRBV5-8 and TRBJ2-7, is EAGVTQSPTHLIKTRGQQATLRCSPISGHTSVYWYQQALGLGLQFLLWYDEGEERNRGNFPPRFSGRQFPNYSSELNVNALELEDSALYLCASSPDSYEQYFGPGTRLTVT.

The CDR3 reads CASSLADTQYF. As DNA, the CDR3 is TGCGCCAGCAGCTTAGCAGATACGCAGTATTTT. The V and J genes are TRBV5-1 and TRBJ2-3; D gene unclear. Trimming cost V 2 bases and J 4 bases, with 2 bases left between them. The CDR3 extends over 11 amino acids. The germline V gene has CDR1 SGHRS and CDR2 YFSETQ. The variable domain in full, completed from reference TRBV5-1 and TRBJ2-3, reads KAGVTQTPRYLIKTRGQQVTLSCSPISGHRSVSWYQQTPGQGLQFLFEYFSETQRNKGNFPGRFSGRQFSNSRSEMNVSTLELGDSALYLCASSLADTQYFGPGTRLTVL.

This chain links TRBV11-2 with TRBJ2-1; D tentatively fits TRBD1 or TRBD2 (7 bases each). Trimming shortened V by 5 bases and J by 6 bases, and 11 bases separated the two germline ends. The CDR3 length is 13 residues. Germline V gene sequence: CDR1 SGHAT, CDR2 FQNNGV. DNA for the CDR3: TGTGCCAGCAGCCCCAGGGGGGGCAATGAGCAGTTCTTC. Amino acid sequence: CASSPRGGNEQFF.

The V and J genes are TRBV7-9 and TRBJ2-1, with D hard to call. Germline CDR1 is SEHNR and CDR2 is FQNEAQ (reference sequence). Trimming left V 5 bases short and J 1 base short, with 12 bases between. The CDR3 extends over 15 amino acids. The CDR3 protein is CASSPPGRSYNEQFF. The CDR3 nucleotides are TGTGCCAGCAGCCCGCCCGGCCGTTCCTACAATGAGCAGTTCTTC.

The chain links TRBV5-5 to TRBJ2-5; D ambiguous. The V end was cut by 0 bases, the J end by 5 bases, with 11 bases between. Germline assignment: CDR1 SGHKS and CDR2 YYEKEE (reference sequence). The CDR3 runs 14 residues. This chain's CDR3 is CASSLGSQGETQYF. The CDR3 DNA reads as TGTGCCAGCAGCTTGGGTAGCCAAGGGGAGACCCAGTACTTC.

The chain carries TRBV5-1 and TRBJ1-2, with D perhaps matching TRBD1 (6 bases). Per germline, CDR1 SGHRS and CDR2 YFSETQ. This CDR3 spans 15 amino acids. V gave up 4 bases and J gave up 2 bases, with 15 bases separating them. The CDR3 spells CASSPMGGENYGYTF. The CDR3 coding sequence is TGCGCCAGCAGCCCAATGGGGGGCGAAAACTATGGCTACACCTTC.

In its sample, this clone was seen a few times. The J gene is TRBJ1-2, the V gene TRBV29-1; TRBD1 matches at 8 bases. The CDR3 runs 12 residues. From germline, CDR1 is SQVTM and CDR2 ANQGSEA. The ends lost 5 bases at V and 4 bases at J; junction bases unmatched: 3. The CDR3 reads CSVMDRAYGYTF. CDR3 in DNA: TGCAGCGTTATGGACAGGGCCTATGGCTACACCTTC. Full variable domain (missing parts from reference TRBV29-1 and TRBJ1-2): SAVISQKPSRDICQRGTSLTIQCQVDSQVTMMFWYRQQPGQSLTLIATANQGSEATYESGFVIDKFPISRPNLTFSTLTVSNMSPEDSSIYLCSVMDRAYGYTFGSGTRLTVV.

The V and J genes are TRBV6-6 and TRBJ1-2, with TRBD1 identical over 8 bases. Unmatched junction bases numbered 5, after V lost 4 bases and J lost 7 bases. Germline assignment: CDR1 MNHNY and CDR2 SVGAGI (reference sequence). The CDR3 is 13 residues long. The CDR3 nucleotides are TGTGCCAGCAGTTTGACAGGGGAACGTGGCTACACCTTC. This gives the protein CASSLTGERGYTF.

The CDR3 spells CAISDDTPYNEQFF. DNA of the CDR3: TGTGCCATCAGTGATGACACGCCATACAATGAGCAGTTCTTC. The J gene is TRBJ2-1, the V gene TRBV10-3; unclear D gene. V dropped 3 bases and J dropped 4 bases, with 10 bases sitting between them. Germline V gene data show CDR1 as ENHRY and CDR2 as SYGVKD. This CDR3 region has 14 residues.